The rows below give T cell receptor beta chains drawn from one sample of a study of T cell responses to AZD1222 COVID-19 vaccine. This table comes from immunoSEQ multiplex PCR, and its TCRdb copy is limited to in-frame clones, with some not included. In the table there are over 40,000 clones, under 85% of which are singletons. The sequencing used peripheral blood, collected on day 0 of AZD1222 vaccination. These receptors all come from an adult in good health. Each CDR3 is given with its conserved first and last residue. Fields, in order: D gene, V gene, clone size, J gene, CDR3 DNA, CDR3 protein. A D gene is named only where the DNA matches it firmly. A clone size is listed for some rows: how often the clone was seen (once, few, many), or a class if it is expanded.

TRBD2	TRBV30	NA	TRBJ2-1	TGTGCCTGGGCCGGGACTAGCGGGATCAATGAGCAGTTCTTC	CAWAGTSGINEQFF
NA	TRBV6-2/TRBV6-3	NA	TRBJ1-6	TGTGCCAGCAGTTTCCCGACGCCCCGGGCTATTTCACCCCTCCACTTT	CASSFPTPRAISPLHF
NA	TRBV4-1	NA	TRBJ2-5	TGCGCCAGCAGCCAAGATTCGGGCGACCAAGAGACCCAGTACTTC	CASSQDSGDQETQYF
NA	TRBV6-5	once	TRBJ1-5	TGTGCCACAAAACCACAGCATAGCAATCAGCCCCAGCATTTT	CATKPQHSNQPQHF
TRBD1	TRBV10-3	NA	TRBJ2-2	TGTGCCATCAGGGGGACAGCGAACACCGGGGAGCTGTTTTTT	CAIRGTANTGELFF
NA	TRBV7-2	NA	TRBJ2-3	TGTGCCAGCAGCCCCAGGGACGGTTGGGATACGCAGTATTTT	CASSPRDGWDTQYF
NA	TRBV7-2	NA	TRBJ2-7	TGTGCCAGCAGCTCCCCAGGCGAGCAGTACTTC	CASSSPGEQYF
TRBD2	TRBV23-1	NA	TRBJ2-5	TGCGCCAGCAATCTAGGGACTAGCGGTTCCACGGACCGGGAGACCCAGTACTTC	CASNLGTSGSTDRETQYF
NA	TRBV6-2/TRBV6-3	NA	TRBJ1-4	TGTGCCAGCAGCCCCCGGGACACCCGCGCTGAAAAACTGTTTTTT	CASSPRDTRAEKLFF
NA	TRBV9	NA	TRBJ1-2	TGTGCCAGCAGCGTGGGATACGGGCCCTCCTATGGCTACACCTTC	CASSVGYGPSYGYTF
NA	TRBV28	NA	TRBJ2-7	TGTGCCAGCAGACCTTCGGACAATTACGAGCAGTACTTC	CASRPSDNYEQYF
NA	TRBV5-1	NA	TRBJ2-1	TGCGCCAGCAGCTTGTCCCCGGACAGCAACAATGAGCAGTTCTTC	CASSLSPDSNNEQFF
NA	TRBV7-3	NA	TRBJ2-7	TGTGCCAGCAGCTTAGGGTTCGGCTCCGAGCAGTACTTC	CASSLGFGSEQYF
NA	TRBV29-1	NA	TRBJ1-1	TGCAGCGGACGAACAGGGAGTGGGGCCACTGAAGCTTTCTTT	CSGRTGSGATEAFF
TRBD2	TRBV7-9	NA	TRBJ2-7	TGTGCCAGCAGCTTAGTAGTAGCGGGGGCCTACGAGCAGTACTTC	CASSLVVAGAYEQYF
TRBD2	TRBV18	NA	TRBJ2-7	TGTGCCAGCTCACCCCGGGACTACTACGAGCAGTACTTC	CASSPRDYYEQYF
NA	TRBV7-3	NA	TRBJ1-5	TGTGCCAGCAGCCTAGATGGCCGGGAGGGGCAGCCCCAGCATTTT	CASSLDGREGQPQHF
NA	TRBV10-3	NA	TRBJ2-7	TGTGCCATCAGTGAGACGGGAGCGATCTACGAGCAGTACTTC	CAISETGAIYEQYF
NA	TRBV24-1	few	TRBJ2-2	TGTGCCACCAGTGATTCCCTTCCGGCCCGAGGCGGGGAGCTGTTTTTT	CATSDSLPARGGELFF
TRBD2	TRBV2	NA	TRBJ2-2	TGTGCCAACGCGGGGGGCCAGAACACCGGGGAGCTGTTTTTT	CANAGGQNTGELFF
NA	TRBV28	NA	TRBJ1-2	TGTGCCAGCAGTACTCACCCACAGGGTTCCCTTGGCTACACCTTC	CASSTHPQGSLGYTF
NA	TRBV5-5	NA	TRBJ2-7	TGTGCCAGCAGCTTCTTGGACGGCTACGAGCAGTACTTC	CASSFLDGYEQYF
NA	TRBV5-5	NA	TRBJ2-1	TGTGCCAGCAGCCCTACTACAGGGTTCAATGAGCAGTTCTTC	CASSPTTGFNEQFF
TRBD2	TRBV6-1	NA	TRBJ2-7	TGTGCCAGCAGTGAAGGGGCTAGCGGGGTTGCCTACGAGCAGTACTTC	CASSEGASGVAYEQYF
NA	TRBV9	NA	TRBJ2-5	TGTGCCAGCAGCTCCCGGGACCTAGGGGGAGAGACCCAGTACTTC	CASSSRDLGGETQYF
TRBD1	TRBV10-3	NA	TRBJ2-1	TGTGCCATCAGTCCGGGACAGGGTCCCAATGAGCAGTTCTTC	CAISPGQGPNEQFF
NA	TRBV11-2	NA	TRBJ2-7	TGTGCCAGCAGTCCGGACAGCCGATACGAGCAGTACTTC	CASSPDSRYEQYF
NA	TRBV7-2	NA	TRBJ1-6	TGTGCCAGCAGCTTAGAAGGGGGTACGATTAATTCACCCCTCCACTTT	CASSLEGGTINSPLHF
NA	TRBV5-1	NA	TRBJ2-1	TGCGCCAGCAGCTTACTATCCGGGAGAAATGAGCAGTTCTTC	CASSLLSGRNEQFF
TRBD1	TRBV19	NA	TRBJ1-2	TGTGCCAGTAGTATGCTGAAGGGACAGGGGAATGGCTACACCTTC	CASSMLKGQGNGYTF
NA	TRBV19	NA	TRBJ1-5	TGTGCCAGTAGTATAACAGGGAGGGGCCAGCCCCAGCATTTT	CASSITGRGQPQHF
TRBD1	TRBV4-1	NA	TRBJ1-5	TGCGCCAGCAGCCAAGTCTGGGGCCGGGACAGGGGACCCAATCAGCCCCAGCATTTT	CASSQVWGRDRGPNQPQHF
NA	TRBV5-4	NA	TRBJ2-5	TGTGCCAGCAGCACTAGACTCCAGGAGACCCAGTACTTC	CASSTRLQETQYF
TRBD2	TRBV7-2	NA	TRBJ2-1	TGTGCCAGCAGCCACGGCCGGACTAGCGGGGGGGACAATGAGCAGTTCTTC	CASSHGRTSGGDNEQFF
NA	TRBV4-1	NA	TRBJ2-7	TGCGCCAGCAGCCAAGATCCAGGGATGACATACGAGCAGTACTTC	CASSQDPGMTYEQYF
NA	TRBV4-1	NA	TRBJ2-2	TGCGCCAGCAGCCAAGACCCCGCAGGGTTAAACACCGGGGAGCTGTTTTTT	CASSQDPAGLNTGELFF
NA	TRBV28	few	TRBJ1-5	TGTGCCATTGGGTGGGATTCCCAGCCCCAGCATTTT	CAIGWDSQPQHF
TRBD1	TRBV4-3	NA	TRBJ2-1	TGCGCCAGCAGCGAAGATCCCGGGACAGGGGGATTTAGCGATGAGCAGTTCTTC	CASSEDPGTGGFSDEQFF
NA	TRBV5-4	NA	TRBJ2-7	TGTGCCAGCAGCTTGGGTGCTACTGGGCGGAGCTCCTACGAGCAGTACTTC	CASSLGATGRSSYEQYF
TRBD1	TRBV12-3/TRBV12-4	NA	TRBJ1-1	TGTGCCAGCAGTTTTTCTATCAGGGGGCGCTCTTTCTTT	CASSFSIRGRSFF
NA	TRBV19	NA	TRBJ2-1	TGTGCCAGTAGTCCCCAGGGGGGTCTCTACAATGAGCAGTTCTTC	CASSPQGGLYNEQFF
NA	TRBV7-2	NA	TRBJ2-2	TGTGCCAGCAGCTTAGTGGCAGGGGGGGCCGGGGAGCTGTTTTTT	CASSLVAGGAGELFF
NA	TRBV7-9	NA	TRBJ2-3	TGTGCCAGCAGCTTATATACAGATACGCAGTATTTT	CASSLYTDTQYF
NA	TRBV7-3	NA	TRBJ2-7	TGTGCCAGCAGCCTAATGGGGGGCACCTCTTACGAGCAGTACTTC	CASSLMGGTSYEQYF
NA	TRBV27	NA	TRBJ2-7	TGTGCCAGCGGGGCCTTTAGGGACGAGCAGTACTTC	CASGAFRDEQYF
NA	TRBV4-3	once	TRBJ2-1	TGCGCCAGCAGCCTTCGAGCGAGCTCCTACAATGAGCAGTTCTTC	CASSLRASSYNEQFF
TRBD2	TRBV5-5	few	TRBJ2-1	TGTGCCAGCAGCTTAGGACTAGAGAATGAGCAGTTCTTC	CASSLGLENEQFF
TRBD2	TRBV2	NA	TRBJ2-7	TGTGCCAGCAGCGGTGATGCTAGCGGGATCGCCTACGAGCAGTACTTC	CASSGDASGIAYEQYF
NA	TRBV4-1	NA	TRBJ2-2	TGCGCCAGCAGCCAAGCGTTCCAGGGAAGGGGGGAGCTGTTTTTT	CASSQAFQGRGELFF
TRBD1	TRBV18	NA	TRBJ2-7	TGTGCCAGCTCCCCCGGGACAGGAGGCTCCTACGAGCAGTACTTC	CASSPGTGGSYEQYF
NA	TRBV3-1/TRBV3-2	NA	TRBJ2-7	TGTGCCAGCAGCCACCCGGCAAGGGGGATCTACGAGCAGTACTTC	CASSHPARGIYEQYF
NA	TRBV5-1	NA	TRBJ2-5	TGCGCCAGCAGCGTGGACGGAGAGACCCAGTACTTC	CASSVDGETQYF
TRBD2	TRBV10-2	NA	TRBJ2-7	TGCGCCAGCAGTGAGGCGGGAGGGCCTTACGAGCAGTACTTC	CASSEAGGPYEQYF
TRBD1	TRBV18	NA	TRBJ2-7	TGTGCCAGCTCACCGGGACAGACAACCTCCGAGCAGTACTTC	CASSPGQTTSEQYF
TRBD2	TRBV29-1	NA	TRBJ2-3	TGCAGCGTTGGCTCTAGCGGGGGGGCTACAGATACGCAGTATTTT	CSVGSSGGATDTQYF